The 25 T cell receptor beta chains in this list originate from one sample, sequenced in a study of monozygotic twins with inflammatory bowel disease. TCRdb reprocessed the 5' RACE reads; each CDR3 protein has one entry and no DNA is given. This sample contains about 450,000 distinct CDR3 sequences. Sequenced input: blood. The source is a human donor with ulcerative colitis or Crohn's disease, or a healthy co-twin of an affected twin (not recorded which).

This chain connects TRBV7-2 to TRBJ2-3. Germline V gene lookup returns CDR1 SGHTA and CDR2 FQGNSA. The CDR3 covers 14 residues. The chain's CDR3 is CASSLISTTDTQYF. Supplemented by reference TRBV7-2 and TRBJ2-3, the full variable domain reads GAGVSQSPSNKVTEKGKDVELRCDPISGHTALYWYRQSLGQGLEFLIYFQGNSAPDKSGLPSDRFSAERTGGSVSTLTIQRTQQEDSAVYLCASSLISTTDTQYFGPGTRLTVL.

The chain joins TRBV12-3 or TRBV12-4 to TRBJ2-2; the D call of TRBD1 rests on TCRdb alone, since no DNA is present to check it. This CDR3 region has 20 residues. The CDR3 spells CASRPLTAGRPGWNTGELFF.

The chain employs TRBV5-1 and TRBJ1-1. Germline V gene sequence: CDR1 SGHRS, CDR2 YFSETQ. The CDR3 contains 11 residues. The CDR3 sequence: CASNGKGEAFF.

The chain couples TRBV20-1 to TRBJ1-4. The CDR3 contains 12 residues. Germline CDR1 reads DFQATT; CDR2 reads SNEGSKA (reference sequence). The chain's CDR3 is CSAGDLNEKLFF.

The chain is built from TRBV10-3 and TRBJ1-5; without DNA, the TCRdb call of TRBD1 cannot be checked. The CDR3 contains 13 residues. Germline CDR1 and CDR2: ENHRY and SYGVKD. The CDR3: CATGQGDNQPQHF.

The rearrangement uses TRBV5-1 and TRBJ2-1; TCRdb indicates TRBD1, and absent DNA this call remains unverified. Germline V gives CDR1 SGHRS, CDR2 YFSETQ. The CDR3 is 15 residues long. The CDR3 here is CASSFLGHPRDEQFF.

The chain joins TRBV20-1 to TRBJ1-6. The germline CDR1 and CDR2 sequences are DFQATT and SNEGSKA (reference sequence). The CDR3 contains 12 residues. The CDR3 reads CSARDSNSPLHF.

The V gene is TRBV19, the J gene TRBJ2-7. Germline V lookup: CDR1 LNHDA, CDR2 SQIVND (reference sequence). The CDR3 is 14 amino acids. CDR3 loop: CASSILGSSYEQYF.

The chain uses TRBV7-2 and TRBJ2-3. The CDR3 has 14 amino acids. CDR1 and CDR2 from the germline V gene are SGHTA and FQGNSA. CDR3 amino acids: CASSLSGMADTQYF.

The genes are TRBV6-5 and TRBJ1-5. The CDR3 is 15 residues long. Germline V gene lookup returns CDR1 MNHEY and CDR2 SVGAGI. Here the CDR3 reads CASSYSIREVWPQHF.

V usage is TRBV7-2 and J usage is TRBJ2-5; as DNA is missing, the TRBD1 call by TCRdb cannot be tested. Germline-derived CDR1 and CDR2 are SGHTA and FQGNSA. This CDR3 is 13 amino acids long. Here the CDR3 reads CASSADRAETQYF. The full variable domain, in which reference TRBV7-2 and TRBJ2-5 provide the parts outside the CDR3, is GAGVSQSPSNKVTEKGKDVELRCDPISGHTALYWYRQSLGQGLEFLIYFQGNSAPDKSGLPSDRFSAERTGGSVSTLTIQRTQQEDSAVYLCASSADRAETQYFGPGTRLLVL.

This chain uses TRBV6-1 with TRBJ2-7; TCRdb returns TRBD2, unconfirmable since there is no DNA. CDR3 length: 13 amino acids. The V gene's germline CDR1 is MNHNS and CDR2 SASEGT. CDR3 residues: CASTRSRTYEQYF.

The chain recombines TRBV4-2 with TRBJ1-5; with no DNA, the TCRdb D assignment of TRBD1 cannot be verified. Germline V gives CDR1 LGHNA, CDR2 YNFKEQ. This CDR3 region has 15 residues. The CDR3 sequence: CASSQEQGAGGPQHF.

The chain employs TRBV28 and TRBJ2-6; TCRdb picks TRBD1, but there is no DNA to check that call. Per the germline V gene, CDR1 is MDHEN and CDR2 is SYDVKM. This CDR3 has 15 residues. CDR3 amino acids: CASDKGGAGANVLTF. The variable domain in full, completed from reference TRBV28 and TRBJ2-6, reads DVKVTQSSRYLVKRTGEKVFLECVQDMDHENMFWYRQDPGLGLRLIYFSYDVKMKEKGDIPEGYSVSREKKERFSLILESASTNQTSMYLCASDKGGAGANVLTFGAGSRLTVL.

The chain links TRBV27 to TRBJ2-7; with no DNA, the TCRdb D assignment of TRBD1 cannot be verified. The CDR3 sequence is 11 residues long. Per the germline V gene, CDR1 is MNHEY and CDR2 is SMNVEV (reference sequence). The CDR3 reads CASRTGLEQYF.

The chain carries TRBV27 and TRBJ1-1; TCRdb selects TRBD1, and the lack of DNA leaves this call unchecked. The germline V gene has CDR1 MNHEY and CDR2 SMNVEV (reference sequence). The CDR3 runs to 14 residues. CDR3 sequence: CASRGIGMNTEAFF.

This chain connects TRBV10-3 to TRBJ2-5. The germline CDR1 and CDR2 sequences are ENHRY and SYGVKD. The CDR3 sequence is 12 residues long. The CDR3 loop is CAISDLGETQYF.

The CDR3 loop is CASSQDSVLAGAGELFF. This chain joins TRBV4-3 and TRBJ2-2; TCRdb reports TRBD2, a call that lacks DNA to check it against. Germline CDR1 is LGHNA and CDR2 is YSLEER. The length of the CDR3 is 17 residues.

The V gene is TRBV5-1, the J gene TRBJ2-4; TCRdb's D gene call, TRBD2, goes unchecked for lack of DNA. There are 14 residues in the CDR3. The germline V gene has CDR1 SGHRS and CDR2 YFSETQ. This CDR3 reads CASSAGTPGDIQYF.

The chain combines TRBV18 with TRBJ2-6; TCRdb proposes TRBD1, but this gene call is untestable without DNA. Per germline, CDR1 KGHSH and CDR2 LQKENI. The CDR3 spans 17 residues. The CDR3 sequence is CASSPRVQGPGANVLTF.

The chain has TRBV7-2 and TRBJ1-5; with no DNA, the TCRdb D assignment of TRBD1 cannot be verified. From germline, CDR1 is SGHTA and CDR2 FQGNSA. CDR3 length equals 16 residues. The CDR3: CASSPGQGQGNQPQHF.

The J gene is TRBJ1-6, the V gene TRBV6-5; the TRBD1 assignment by TCRdb is unverifiable without DNA. The CDR3 has 14 residues. Germline V gene sequence: CDR1 MNHEY, CDR2 SVGAGI. The CDR3 loop reads CASSYSGDQSPLHF.

This sequence joins TRBV5-1 and TRBJ1-3. The CDR3 totals 15 residues. Looked up from germline, CDR1 is SGHRS and CDR2 is YFSETQ. This CDR3 is CASSPHAGSGNTIYF. Variable domain in full (rest from reference TRBV5-1 and TRBJ1-3): KAGVTQTPRYLIKTRGQQVTLSCSPISGHRSVSWYQQTPGQGLQFLFEYFSETQRNKGNFPGRFSGRQFSNSRSEMNVSTLELGDSALYLCASSPHAGSGNTIYFGEGSWLTVV.

The chain combines TRBV7-2 with TRBJ1-1. There are 12 residues in the CDR3. Germline V gives CDR1 SGHTA, CDR2 FQGNSA. The chain's CDR3 is CASSLGFTEAFF.

The CDR3 protein is CASSLYAFTSYEQYF. V gene TRBV28 combines with J gene TRBJ2-7. The germline V gene has CDR1 MDHEN and CDR2 SYDVKM. The CDR3 is made up of 15 amino acids.